This T cell receptor (beta chain) was captured in a study of T cell changes during pregnancy in multiple sclerosis. TCRdb's copy holds only in-frame clones and misses some; the assay was immunoSEQ multiplex PCR. This table has about 57,000 clones, approximately 90% appearing once. Sequencing used peripheral blood, obtained after pregnancy. The TCR sequence derives from a female donor in good health, enrolled as a control in a pregnancy study.

This chain's CDR3 is CASSPSGYGYTF. CDR3 nucleotides: TGTGCCAGCAGCCCCTCGGGCTATGGCTACACCTTC. This chain uses TRBV9 with TRBJ1-2; no definite D call. The CDR3 extends over 12 amino acids. V dropped 4 bases and J dropped 4 bases, with 8 bases sitting between them. Germline V gene lookup returns CDR1 SGDLS and CDR2 YYNGEE.